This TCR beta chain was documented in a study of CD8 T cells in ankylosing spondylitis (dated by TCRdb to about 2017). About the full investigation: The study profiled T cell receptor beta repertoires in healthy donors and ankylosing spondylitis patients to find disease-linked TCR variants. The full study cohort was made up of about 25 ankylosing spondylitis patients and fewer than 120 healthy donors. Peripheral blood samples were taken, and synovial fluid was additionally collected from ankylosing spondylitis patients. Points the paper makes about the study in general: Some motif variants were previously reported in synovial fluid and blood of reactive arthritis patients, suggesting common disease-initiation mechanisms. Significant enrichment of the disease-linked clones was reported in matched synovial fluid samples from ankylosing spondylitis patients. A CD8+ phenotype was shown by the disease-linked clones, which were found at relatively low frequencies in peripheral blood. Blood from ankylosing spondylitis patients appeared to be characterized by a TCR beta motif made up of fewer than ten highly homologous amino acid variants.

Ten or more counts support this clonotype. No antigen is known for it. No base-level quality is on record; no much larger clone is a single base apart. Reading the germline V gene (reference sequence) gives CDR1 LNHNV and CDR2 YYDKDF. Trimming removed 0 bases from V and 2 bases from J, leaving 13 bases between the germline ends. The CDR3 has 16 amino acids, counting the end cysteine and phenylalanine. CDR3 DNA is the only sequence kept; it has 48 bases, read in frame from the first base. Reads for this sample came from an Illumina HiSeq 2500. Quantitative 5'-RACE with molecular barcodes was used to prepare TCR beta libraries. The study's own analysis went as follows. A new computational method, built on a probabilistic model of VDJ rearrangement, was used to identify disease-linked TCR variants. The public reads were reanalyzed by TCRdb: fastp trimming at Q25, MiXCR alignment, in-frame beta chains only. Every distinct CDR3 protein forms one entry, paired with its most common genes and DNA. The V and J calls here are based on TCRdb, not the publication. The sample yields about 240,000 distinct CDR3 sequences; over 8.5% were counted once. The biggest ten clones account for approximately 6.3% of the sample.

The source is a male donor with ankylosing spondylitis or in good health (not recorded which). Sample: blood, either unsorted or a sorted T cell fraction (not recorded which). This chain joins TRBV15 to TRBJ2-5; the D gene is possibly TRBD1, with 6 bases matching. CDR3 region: CATSRDGEGEQETQYF. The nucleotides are TGTGCCACCAGCAGAGATGGAGAGGGGGAACAAGAGACCCAGTACTTC.